Following are 14 T cell receptor beta chains from one sample sequenced in a study of blood T cells in healthy people across ages. For the second PCR, which ran for roughly 7 to 11 cycles, a sample-barcoded 5' primer and a J-beta primer mix were used. TCRdb reprocessed the 5' RACE reads with MiXCR, giving one entry per CDR3 protein. The table lists some 930,000 distinct CDR3 sequences, under 35% of them singletons. The data were also submitted as part of a second study, on T cells of mothers and their children.

Sequencing was performed on blood. These TCRs come from a woman between 40 and 50 years old in good health.

V usage is TRBV12-3 or TRBV12-4 and J usage is TRBJ1-2, with D hard to call. V lost 2 bases and J lost 5, with 9 bases in between. The CDR3 totals 13 residues. The CDR3 region is CASSLYGVYGYTF. DNA for the CDR3: TGTGCCAGCAGTTTATACGGGGTTTATGGCTACACCTTC.

This chain links TRBV5-1 with TRBJ2-1, with 11 bases matching TRBD1. V shed 4 bases and J 5 bases; nucleotides not matched to a gene: 8. Germline V gene data show CDR1 as SGHRS and CDR2 as YFSETQ. CDR3 length: 16 amino acids. CDR3 protein: CASSLRTGGYNNEQFF. In DNA form, the CDR3 reads TGCGCCAGCAGCCTAAGGACAGGGGGCTACAACAATGAGCAGTTCTTC.

The chain is built from TRBV3-1 and TRBJ2-7, with D possibly being TRBD1 (6 bases). Germline-derived CDR1 and CDR2 are LGHDT and YNNKEL (reference sequence). This CDR3 contains 14 residues. Trimming removed 4 bases from V and 6 bases from J, with 16 bases in between. The CDR3 DNA follows: TGTGCCAGCAGCCGGGGGAACAGGGTCCGCGAGCAGTACTTC. Protein product: CASSRGNRVREQYF.

The chain joins TRBV28 to TRBJ1-5; tentative D call: TRBD1 (6 bases). V was clipped by 4 bases and J by 4 bases, with 17 bases between them. CDR1 and CDR2 from the germline V gene are MDHEN and SYDVKM. CDR3 length equals 16 residues. CDR3 sequence (DNA): TGTGCCAGCAGTTCCACAGGGAGAGGCGCGAATCAGCCCCAGCATTTT. This translates into CASSSTGRGANQPQHF.

There are a few counts of this clonotype. CDR3 DNA sequence: TGTGCCAGCTGCCAAGAGACAGGGCTCAAACAGCCCCAGCATTTT. This gives the protein CASCQETGLKQPQHF. The genes are TRBV28 and TRBJ1-5; 7 bases map to TRBD1. After removal of 8 bases from V and 7 bases from J, the junction contained 14 bases not matched to a gene. The CDR3 runs to 15 residues. Germline V gene lookup returns CDR1 MDHEN and CDR2 SYDVKM.

Regarding this clonotype: The final CDR3 position lacks the conserved phenylalanine or tryptophan, pointing to a likely read error. V gene TRBV5-4 combines with J gene TRBJ2-7; the D gene is possibly TRBD2 (7 bases). Germline assignment: CDR1 SGHNT and CDR2 YYREEE (reference sequence). With 3 bases removed from V and 5 bases from J, the gap between germline ends came to 15 bases. The CDR3 sequence is 14 residues long. CDR3 sequence (DNA): TGTGCCAGCAGCTCCGCGGGGGCAACTGACGAGCAGTACTCC. This codes for CASSSAGATDEQYS.

This clonotype was picked up many times. The rearrangement uses TRBV12-3 or TRBV12-4 and TRBJ2-5; no clear D gene. Trimming removed 5 bases at V and 4 bases at J, with 11 bases between. The length of the CDR3 is 13 residues. CDR3: CASSPFTGETQYF. CDR3 nucleotide sequence: TGTGCCAGCAGTCCTTTTACGGGAGAGACCCAGTACTTC.

The chain combines TRBV5-1 with TRBJ2-2; 8 bases line up with TRBD2. J gave up 4 bases and V 4 bases, and 9 bases lay outside the gene matches. The germline V gene has CDR1 SGHRS and CDR2 YFSETQ. The CDR3 sequence is 16 residues long. The CDR3: CASSTAGGAGTGELFF. In DNA form, the CDR3 reads TGCGCCAGCAGCACCGCCGGGGGGGCTGGCACCGGGGAGCTGTTTTTT. Full variable domain (remainder filled in from reference TRBV5-1 and TRBJ2-2): KAGVTQTPRYLIKTRGQQVTLSCSPISGHRSVSWYQQTPGQGLQFLFEYFSETQRNKGNFPGRFSGRQFSNSRSEMNVSTLELGDSALYLCASSTAGGAGTGELFFGEGSRLTVL.

This clonotype was recorded at least ten times. The chain has TRBV20-1 and TRBJ1-1; weak D call: TRBD1 (5 bases). V dropped 1 base and J dropped 4 bases, with 13 bases sitting between them. The CDR3 covers 14 residues. The germline V gene encodes CDR1 DFQATT and CDR2 SNEGSKA (reference sequence). CDR3 region: CSARGDQGVTEAFF. CDR3 DNA sequence: TGCAGTGCTAGAGGTGATCAGGGTGTCACTGAAGCTTTCTTT.

In its sample, this clonotype was seen many times. The rearrangement links TRBV12-3 or TRBV12-4 to TRBJ2-4; 11 positions agree with TRBD2. CDR3 length equals 17 residues. V dropped 7 bases and J dropped 8; count of bases not matched to a gene: 16. The CDR3 reads CASTFWGSTSGGDIQYF. As DNA, the CDR3 is TGTGCCAGCACTTTTTGGGGAAGTACTAGCGGGGGTGACATTCAGTACTTC.

This clonotype occurred many times. CDR3 region: CASSPLAGGSLYEQYF. The CDR3 bases are TGTGCCAGCAGTCCTCTAGCGGGGGGTTCTTTGTACGAGCAGTACTTC. V is TRBV12-3 or TRBV12-4 and J is TRBJ2-7; 11 bases line up with TRBD2. The CDR3 loop spans 16 amino acids. V lost 5 bases, J lost 4 bases, and 10 bases stayed unmatched.

This clonotype showed up just a few times. The V call is TRBV3-1, the J call TRBJ1-2, with D unresolved. The CDR3 is 12 residues long. Germline CDR1 reads LGHDT; CDR2 reads YNNKEL (reference sequence). V was cut by 7 bases and J by 6 bases, with 12 bases left in between. CDR3 sequence: CASTLSGNGYTF. The DNA of the CDR3 is TGTGCCAGCACCCTTAGCGGGAATGGCTACACCTTC.

CDR3 sequence (DNA): TGTGCCAGCAGTGAACAGGGGGCGGCGAATCAGCCCCAGCATTTT. Translation gives CASSEQGAANQPQHF. The V gene is TRBV2, the J gene TRBJ1-5; 8 bases map to TRBD1. This CDR3 spans 15 amino acids. V lost 2 bases to trimming and J lost 4 bases; unmatched junction nucleotides: 4. Per germline, CDR1 SNHLY and CDR2 FYNNEI.

This clonotype has at least ten counts. The chain employs TRBV10-3 and TRBJ2-3; 7 bases map to TRBD2. The CDR3 spans 13 residues. The V gene's germline CDR1 is ENHRY and CDR2 SYGVKD. V was pared by 8 bases and J by 2 bases, with 4 bases of the junction left unmatched. The CDR3 coding sequence is TGTGCCATCCAAGGGGACTACACAGATACGCAGTATTTT. Residues: CAIQGDYTDTQYF.